The rows below give T cell receptor beta chains drawn from one sample of a study of cytomegalovirus exposure and HLA in healthy donors. The protocol was immunoSEQ multiplex PCR, while the TCRdb copy is restricted to in-frame clones and leaves out a portion. Of tens of thousands of clones listed, roughly 80% are singletons. Sequencing used PBMCs. Source of these receptors: a woman aged 25 to 45 in good health and CMV-seronegative. Each CDR3 is given with its conserved first and last residue. Fields, in order: clone size, V gene, J gene, CDR3 protein. Clone size is not always given. Where it is, it says once, few, many or a class for expanded clones.

size: -
V: TRBV6-5
J: TRBJ2-7
CDR3: CASSRRDSSYEQYF

size: few
V: TRBV28
J: TRBJ1-1
CDR3: CASSPGQGAPGLEAFF

size: -
V: TRBV7-2
J: TRBJ1-1
CDR3: CASSLVMTEAFF

size: once
V: TRBV2
J: TRBJ2-5
CDR3: CASSLTGKTQYF

size: -
V: TRBV27
J: TRBJ1-2
CDR3: CASSTRQGYDGYTF

size: -
V: TRBV5-6
J: TRBJ1-5
CDR3: CASSLSSSNQPQHF

size: once
V: TRBV5-8
J: TRBJ1-5
CDR3: CASSLEPFLRSNQPQHF

size: -
V: TRBV18
J: TRBJ1-6
CDR3: CASSPDKGVNSPLHF

size: -
V: TRBV5-1
J: TRBJ1-1
CDR3: CATRGAYRGMNTEAFF

size: -
V: TRBV9
J: TRBJ2-3
CDR3: CASSVEPGTSGETDTQYF

size: -
V: TRBV10-2
J: TRBJ1-6
CDR3: CASSASGGRSPLHF

size: -
V: TRBV5-4
J: TRBJ2-7
CDR3: CASSASAGHYEQYF

size: few
V: TRBV18
J: TRBJ1-6
CDR3: CASSFATGGPYNSPLHF

size: -
V: TRBV6-5
J: TRBJ1-4
CDR3: CASSLDRVYEKLFF

size: -
V: TRBV15
J: TRBJ1-5
CDR3: CATSREFRVGQPQHF

size: -
V: TRBV19
J: TRBJ2-1
CDR3: CASSRVGQDFANEQFF

size: -
V: TRBV27
J: TRBJ2-1
CDR3: CASSSWTSGSFSYNEQFF

size: -
V: TRBV4-3
J: TRBJ1-1
CDR3: CASSHEGAETEAFF

size: -
V: TRBV5-1
J: TRBJ1-1
CDR3: CASSLGAGGSNTEAFF

size: few
V: TRBV9
J: TRBJ2-1
CDR3: CASSVGSGAGGDEQFF

size: once
V: TRBV15
J: TRBJ1-6
CDR3: CATSRAVAAPLHF

size: -
V: TRBV5-4
J: -
CDR3: CASSLAGGSYEQYF

size: -
V: TRBV7-9
J: TRBJ2-2
CDR3: CASSLGQGLTGELFF

size: once
V: TRBV5-6
J: TRBJ1-6
CDR3: CASTLYSGGPLHF

size: -
V: TRBV13
J: TRBJ1-1
CDR3: CASTLGEAFGTEAFF

size: -
V: TRBV4-3
J: TRBJ2-5
CDR3: CASSQGGLAWQETQYF